One T cell receptor (beta chain) is described in this entry. For each CDR3 protein, TCRdb gives one entry from its re-call of the 5' RACE reads, without DNA. This repertoire includes 200,000 to 300,000 distinct CDR3 sequences. This CDR3 has 12 amino acids. CDR1 is SGHAT, CDR2 FQNNGV, per germline. This specimen belongs to a study of T cells expressing NK-cell markers. About the research overall: Out of eight donors sequenced, seven tested HCMV-seropositive and the remaining one seronegative.

The material sequenced was blood T cells: a sorted CD56 or NKG2C T cell subset, CD4+ or CD8+ T cells, or bulk PBMC T cells (not recorded which). The chain combines TRBV11-2 with TRBJ2-5. The TCR originated in a woman aged 18-70 years in good health. This CDR3 reads CASSHGGETQYF.